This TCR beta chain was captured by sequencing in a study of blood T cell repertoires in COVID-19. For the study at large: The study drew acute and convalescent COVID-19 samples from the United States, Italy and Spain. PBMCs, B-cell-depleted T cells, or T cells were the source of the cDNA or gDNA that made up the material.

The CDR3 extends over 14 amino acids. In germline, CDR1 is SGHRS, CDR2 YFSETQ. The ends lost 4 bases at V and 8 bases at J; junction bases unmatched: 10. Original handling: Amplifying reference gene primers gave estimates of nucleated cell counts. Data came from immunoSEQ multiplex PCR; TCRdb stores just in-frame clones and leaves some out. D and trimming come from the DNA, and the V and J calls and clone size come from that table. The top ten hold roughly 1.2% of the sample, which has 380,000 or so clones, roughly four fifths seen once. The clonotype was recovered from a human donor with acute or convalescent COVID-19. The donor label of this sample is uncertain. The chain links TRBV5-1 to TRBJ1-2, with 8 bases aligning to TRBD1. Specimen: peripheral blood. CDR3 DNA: TGCGCCAGCAGCACCACAGGGGGAGTGGAAGGCTACACCTTC. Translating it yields CASSTTGGVEGYTF.